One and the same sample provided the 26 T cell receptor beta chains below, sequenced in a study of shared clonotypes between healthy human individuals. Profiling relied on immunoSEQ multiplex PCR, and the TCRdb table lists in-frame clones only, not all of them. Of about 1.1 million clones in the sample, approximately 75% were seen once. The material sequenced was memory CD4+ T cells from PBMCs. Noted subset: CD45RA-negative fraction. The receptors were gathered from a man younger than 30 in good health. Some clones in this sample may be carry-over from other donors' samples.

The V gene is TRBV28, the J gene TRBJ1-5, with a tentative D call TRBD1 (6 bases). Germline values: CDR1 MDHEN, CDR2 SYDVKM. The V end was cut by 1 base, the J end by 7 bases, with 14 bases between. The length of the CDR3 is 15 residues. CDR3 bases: TGTGCCAGCAGTTTATCGGGGGGGGCAGACCAGCCCCAGCATTTT. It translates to CASSLSGGADQPQHF.

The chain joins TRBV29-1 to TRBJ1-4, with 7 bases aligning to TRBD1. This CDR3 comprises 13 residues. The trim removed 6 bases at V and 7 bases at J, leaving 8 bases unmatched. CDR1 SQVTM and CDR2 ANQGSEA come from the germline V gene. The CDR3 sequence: CSVYATGFEKLFF. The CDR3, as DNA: TGCAGCGTCTATGCGACAGGGTTTGAAAAACTGTTTTTT.

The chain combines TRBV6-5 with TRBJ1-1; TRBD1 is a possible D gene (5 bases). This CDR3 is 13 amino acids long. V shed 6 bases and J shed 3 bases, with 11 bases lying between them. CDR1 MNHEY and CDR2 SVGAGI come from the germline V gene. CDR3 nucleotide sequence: TGTGCCAGCAGATGGGGGAGGGACACTGAAGCTTTCTTT. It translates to CASRWGRDTEAFF.

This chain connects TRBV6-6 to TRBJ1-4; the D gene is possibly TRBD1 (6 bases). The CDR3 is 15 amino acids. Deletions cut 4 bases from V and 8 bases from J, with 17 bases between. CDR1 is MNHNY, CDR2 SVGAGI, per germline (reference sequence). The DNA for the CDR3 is TGTGCCAGCAGTTCCACACTAGCTGGGGGCGAAAAACTGTTTTTT. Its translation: CASSSTLAGGEKLFF.

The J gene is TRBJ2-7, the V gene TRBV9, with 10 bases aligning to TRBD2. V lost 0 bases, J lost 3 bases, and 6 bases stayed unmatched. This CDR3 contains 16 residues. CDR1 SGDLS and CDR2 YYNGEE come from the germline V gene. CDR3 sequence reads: CASSVGTSGQNYEQYF. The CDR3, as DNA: TGTGCCAGCAGCGTAGGGACTAGCGGTCAGAACTACGAGCAGTACTTC.

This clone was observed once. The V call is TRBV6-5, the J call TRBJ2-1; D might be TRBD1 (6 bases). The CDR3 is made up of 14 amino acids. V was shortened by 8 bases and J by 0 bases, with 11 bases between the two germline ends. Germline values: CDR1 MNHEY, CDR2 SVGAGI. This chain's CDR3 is CASGTPSSYNEQFF. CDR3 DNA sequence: TGTGCCAGCGGGACACCGAGCTCCTACAATGAGCAGTTCTTC.

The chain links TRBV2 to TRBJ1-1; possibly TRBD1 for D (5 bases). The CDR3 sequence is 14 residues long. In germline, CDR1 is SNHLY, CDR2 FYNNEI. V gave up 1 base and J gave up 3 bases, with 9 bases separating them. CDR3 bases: TGTGCCAGCAGTGAAGGGGGGTGGGACACTGAAGCTTTCTTT. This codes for CASSEGGWDTEAFF.

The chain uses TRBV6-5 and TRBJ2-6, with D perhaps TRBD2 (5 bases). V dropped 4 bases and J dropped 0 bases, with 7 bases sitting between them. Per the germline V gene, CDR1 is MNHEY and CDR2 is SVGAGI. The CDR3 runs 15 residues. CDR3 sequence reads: CASSSGNSGANVLTF. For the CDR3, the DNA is TGTGCCAGCAGTTCGGGGAACTCTGGGGCCAACGTCCTGACTTTC.

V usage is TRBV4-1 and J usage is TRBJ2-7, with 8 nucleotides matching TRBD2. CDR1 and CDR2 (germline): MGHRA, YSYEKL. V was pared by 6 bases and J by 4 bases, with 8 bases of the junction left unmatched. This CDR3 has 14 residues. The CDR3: CASSRAGVGYEQYF. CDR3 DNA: TGCGCCAGCAGTCGAGCGGGAGTGGGGTACGAGCAGTACTTC.

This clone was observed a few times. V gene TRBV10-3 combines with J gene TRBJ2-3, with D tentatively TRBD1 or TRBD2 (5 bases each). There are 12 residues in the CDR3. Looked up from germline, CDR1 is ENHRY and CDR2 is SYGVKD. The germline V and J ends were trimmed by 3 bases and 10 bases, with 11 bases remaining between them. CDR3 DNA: TGTGCCATCAGTGAATTTGGGGGTCCGCAGTATTTT. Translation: CAISEFGGPQYF.

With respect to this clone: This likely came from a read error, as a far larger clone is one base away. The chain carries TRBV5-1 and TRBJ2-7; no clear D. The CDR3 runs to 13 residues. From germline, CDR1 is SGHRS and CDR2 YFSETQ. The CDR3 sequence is CASSAEISCEQYF. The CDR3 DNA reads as TGCGCCAGTTCGGCGGAGATCTCCTGCGAGCAGTACTTC.

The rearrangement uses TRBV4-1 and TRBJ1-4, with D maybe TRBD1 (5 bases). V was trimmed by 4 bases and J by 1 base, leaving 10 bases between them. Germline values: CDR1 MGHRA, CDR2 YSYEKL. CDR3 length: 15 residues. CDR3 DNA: TGCGCCAGCAGCCGCCTTAGGGGAACTAATGAAAAACTGTTTTTT. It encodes CASSRLRGTNEKLFF.

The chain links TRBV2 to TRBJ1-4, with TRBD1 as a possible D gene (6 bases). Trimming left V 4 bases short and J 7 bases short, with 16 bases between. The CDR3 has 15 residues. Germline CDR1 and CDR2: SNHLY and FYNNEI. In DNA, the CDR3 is TGTGCCAGCAGTGTAGCGGGGGCGTTTGGTGAAAAACTGTTTTTT. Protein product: CASSVAGAFGEKLFF.

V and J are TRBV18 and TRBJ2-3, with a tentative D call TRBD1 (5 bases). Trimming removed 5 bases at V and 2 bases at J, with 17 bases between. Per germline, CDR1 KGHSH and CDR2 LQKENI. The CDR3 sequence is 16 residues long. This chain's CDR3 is CASSSQGLATTDTQYF. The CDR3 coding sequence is TGTGCCAGCTCATCCCAGGGTCTGGCAACCACAGATACGCAGTATTTT.

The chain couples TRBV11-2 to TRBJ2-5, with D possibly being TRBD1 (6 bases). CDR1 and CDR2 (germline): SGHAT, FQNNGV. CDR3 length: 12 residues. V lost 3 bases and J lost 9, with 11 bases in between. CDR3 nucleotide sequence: TGTGCCAGCAGCTTGCAGGGGAAGTCCCAGTACTTC. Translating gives CASSLQGKSQYF.

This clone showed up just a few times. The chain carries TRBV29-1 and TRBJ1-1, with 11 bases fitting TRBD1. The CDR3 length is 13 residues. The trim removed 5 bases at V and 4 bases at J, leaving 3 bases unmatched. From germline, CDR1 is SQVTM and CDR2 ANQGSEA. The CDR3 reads CSVLGTGGTEAFF. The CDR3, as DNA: TGCAGCGTTTTAGGGACAGGGGGCACTGAAGCTTTCTTT. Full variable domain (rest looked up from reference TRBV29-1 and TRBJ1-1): SAVISQKPSRDICQRGTSLTIQCQVDSQVTMMFWYRQQPGQSLTLIATANQGSEATYESGFVIDKFPISRPNLTFSTLTVSNMSPEDSSIYLCSVLGTGGTEAFFGQGTRLTVV.

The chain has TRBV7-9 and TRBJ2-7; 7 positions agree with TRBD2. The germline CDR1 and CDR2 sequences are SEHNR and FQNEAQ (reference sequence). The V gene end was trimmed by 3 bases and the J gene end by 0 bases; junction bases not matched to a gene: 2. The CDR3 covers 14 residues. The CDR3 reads CASSFTSDSYEQYF. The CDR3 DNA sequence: TGTGCCAGCAGCTTTACTAGCGACTCCTACGAGCAGTACTTC. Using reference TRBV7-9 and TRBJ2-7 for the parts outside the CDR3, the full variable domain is DTGVSQNPRHKITKRGQNVTFRCDPISEHNRLYWYRQTLGQGPEFLTYFQNEAQLEKSRLLSDRFSAERPKGSFSTLEIQRTEQGDSAMYLCASSFTSDSYEQYFGPGTRLTVT.

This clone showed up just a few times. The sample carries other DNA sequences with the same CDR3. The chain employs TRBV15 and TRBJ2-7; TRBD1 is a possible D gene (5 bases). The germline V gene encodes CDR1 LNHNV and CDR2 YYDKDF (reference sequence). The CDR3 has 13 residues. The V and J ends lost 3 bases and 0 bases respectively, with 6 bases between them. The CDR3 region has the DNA TGTGCCACCAGCAGGGACAACTCCTACGAGCAGTACTTC. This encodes CATSRDNSYEQYF.

CDR3 sequence: CASTGQGAGIRGYTF. In DNA, the CDR3 is TGTGCCAGCACGGGACAGGGGGCGGGTATACGAGGCTACACCTTC. The chain uses TRBV19 and TRBJ1-2; the match to TRBD1 covers 12 bases. This CDR3 is 15 amino acids long. The V gene end was trimmed by 9 bases and the J gene end by 8 bases; junction bases not matched to a gene: 13. Germline assignment: CDR1 LNHDA and CDR2 SQIVND (reference sequence).

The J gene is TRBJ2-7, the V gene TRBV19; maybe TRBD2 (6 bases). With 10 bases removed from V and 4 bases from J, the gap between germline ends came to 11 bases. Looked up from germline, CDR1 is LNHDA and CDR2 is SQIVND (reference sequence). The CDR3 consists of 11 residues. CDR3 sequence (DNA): TGTGCCACCGACGCGGGGTACGAGCAGTACTTC. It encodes CATDAGYEQYF.

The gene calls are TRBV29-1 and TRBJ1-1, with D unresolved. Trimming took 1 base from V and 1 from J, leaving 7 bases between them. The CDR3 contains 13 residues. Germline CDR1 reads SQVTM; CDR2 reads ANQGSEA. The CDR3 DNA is TGCAGCGTTGAAGGTAACGGGAACACTGAAGCTTTCTTT. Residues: CSVEGNGNTEAFF.

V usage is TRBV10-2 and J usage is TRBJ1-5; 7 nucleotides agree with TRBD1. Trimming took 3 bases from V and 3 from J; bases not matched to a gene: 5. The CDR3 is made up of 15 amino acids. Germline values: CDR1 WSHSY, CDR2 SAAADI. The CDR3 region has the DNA TGCGCCAGCAGTGATCGGCAGGGGGTCAATCAGCCCCAGCATTTT. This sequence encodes CASSDRQGVNQPQHF.

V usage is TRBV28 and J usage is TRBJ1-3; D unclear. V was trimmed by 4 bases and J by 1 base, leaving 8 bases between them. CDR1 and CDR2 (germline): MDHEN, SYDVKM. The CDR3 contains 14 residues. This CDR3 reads CASSSRVSGNTIYF. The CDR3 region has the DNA TGTGCCAGCAGTTCTAGGGTGTCTGGAAACACCATATATTTT.

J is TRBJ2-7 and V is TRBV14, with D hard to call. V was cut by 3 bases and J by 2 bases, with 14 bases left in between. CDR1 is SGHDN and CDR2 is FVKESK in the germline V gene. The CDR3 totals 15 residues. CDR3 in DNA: TGTGCCAGCAGCCACGGCTGGAACCGAACCTACGAGCAGTACTTC. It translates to CASSHGWNRTYEQYF.

CDR3 in amino acids: CASSLGHPGWGTQYF. Here the CDR3 DNA reads TGTGCCAGCAGTTTAGGTCATCCGGGATGGGGGACCCAGTACTTC. The chain links TRBV28 to TRBJ2-5; possible D gene TRBD2, 5 bases. The germline V gene has CDR1 MDHEN and CDR2 SYDVKM. The germline V and J ends were trimmed by 2 bases and 7 bases, with 17 bases remaining between them. This CDR3 has 15 residues.

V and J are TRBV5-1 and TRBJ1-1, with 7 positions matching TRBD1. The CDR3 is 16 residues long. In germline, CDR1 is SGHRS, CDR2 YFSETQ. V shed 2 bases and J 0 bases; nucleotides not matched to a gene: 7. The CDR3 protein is CASSLQGPDLNTEAFF. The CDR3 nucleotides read TGCGCCAGCAGCTTACAGGGGCCGGACCTGAACACTGAAGCTTTCTTT.